Listed here are 2 T cell receptor beta chains from one sample, sequenced in a study of shared clonotypes between healthy human individuals. The table came from immunoSEQ multiplex PCR; TCRdb's copy has only in-frame clones and leaves some out. The data contain some 1 million clones, under 80% of them singletons. The sample comprised memory CD4+ T cells sorted from blood. Stated subset: CD45RA-negative fraction. The receptor set was obtained from a man in his late teens or twenties in good health.

This chain joins TRBV27 and TRBJ2-1, with 7 positions matching TRBD2. With 2 bases clipped from V and 3 bases from J, the junction kept 1 base outside the gene matches. The CDR3 is 14 amino acids. Germline V gives CDR1 MNHEY, CDR2 SMNVEV (reference sequence). CDR3 nucleotides: TGTGCCAGCAGTTTAGCGGGGGACTACAATGAGCAGTTCTTC. Protein: CASSLAGDYNEQFF.

The J gene is TRBJ1-2, the V gene TRBV6-5, with a tentative D call TRBD1 (5 bases). CDR3 length: 13 amino acids. CDR1 is MNHEY and CDR2 is SVGAGI in the germline V gene. The V and J ends lost 6 bases and 7 bases respectively, with 15 bases between them. The CDR3 DNA follows: TGTGCCAGCAGCCCGGGGGTCCGGGCTGGCTACACCTTC. Its protein product is CASSPGVRAGYTF.